This TCR beta chain was captured in a study of blood T cells in healthy people across ages. It was with a sample-barcoded 5' primer and a J-beta primer mix that a second PCR of about 6 to 12 cycles was run. With 12 random nucleotides, a template-switch adaptor tagged each individual cDNA molecule. Each CDR3 protein gets one entry after TCRdb re-called the 5' RACE reads with MiXCR. The table includes 1.5 million to 2 million distinct CDR3 sequences, roughly 28% detected once. The study, taken as a whole, reports: The long-lived group displayed more naive CD4+ cells, plus higher diversity, than the aged donors did.

With 0 bases clipped from V and 3 bases from J, the junction kept 4 bases outside the gene matches. The CDR3 is 16 amino acids. The germline V gene encodes CDR1 SGHRS and CDR2 YFSETQ. Sample donors were healthy Caucasian individuals that came from Russia, aged roughly 6 to 95. Every donor contributed roughly 10 milliliters of peripheral blood by blood draw. This clonotype was observed at least ten times. Its antigen is undetermined. The V call is TRBV5-1, the J call TRBJ2-1, with 9 positions matching TRBD2. This TCR derives from a woman in her 30s in good health. The sequenced sample was blood. CDR3 coding DNA: TGCGCCAGCAGCTTGGATGGTAGCGGGAGCTACAATGAGCAGTTCTTC. Translated, it gives CASSLDGSGSYNEQFF.